This TCR beta chain emerged from a study of blood T cell repertoires in COVID-19. Per the study methods: Estimation of nucleated cell counts was performed using reference gene primer amplification. Sequencing used immunoSEQ multiplex PCR; TCRdb keeps in-frame clones, though not all of them. That table furnishes V, J and clone size, whereas the DNA furnished D and trimming. This sample has about 140,000 clones, with approximately 89% found just once. There are 16 residues in the CDR3. J was trimmed by 1 base and V by 2 bases; bases with no gene match: 5. Germline V gives CDR1 SGHTS, CDR2 YDEGEE. This TCR came from a man aged 60 to 69 with active or convalescent COVID-19. This chain uses TRBV5-8 with TRBJ2-3, with TRBD1 identical over 9 bases. Sequences were obtained from peripheral blood. The CDR3 DNA is TGTGCCAGCAGCTTACAGGGGGCAGGGGGCACAGATACGCAGTATTTT. This sequence encodes CASSLQGAGGTDTQYF.